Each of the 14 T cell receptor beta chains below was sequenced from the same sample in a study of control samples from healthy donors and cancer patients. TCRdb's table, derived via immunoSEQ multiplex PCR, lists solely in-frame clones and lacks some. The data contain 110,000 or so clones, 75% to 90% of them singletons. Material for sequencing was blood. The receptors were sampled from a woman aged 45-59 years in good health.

The chain's CDR3 is CASSYLASGASYEQYF. CDR3 nucleotide sequence: TGTGCCAGCAGTTACCTCGCTAGCGGGGCCTCCTACGAGCAGTACTTC. The rearrangement joins TRBV6-5 to TRBJ2-7; 9 bases line up with TRBD2. The V and J ends lost 2 bases and 0 bases, in that order; junction bases with no gene match: 5. The germline gives CDR1 MNHEY, CDR2 SVGAGI. There are 16 residues in the CDR3.

Written as DNA, the CDR3 is TGTGCCAGCAGCAGCCAAGTCCTTATAGATACGCAGTATTTT. It is translated as CASSSQVLIDTQYF. The rearrangement uses TRBV3-1 (or the pseudogene TRBV3-2) and TRBJ2-3, with unresolved D. This CDR3 comprises 14 residues. Between the trimmed V and J ends, which lost 5 bases and 5 bases, there was a span of 14 bases. Germline CDR1 LGHDT, CDR2 YNNKEL (reference sequence).

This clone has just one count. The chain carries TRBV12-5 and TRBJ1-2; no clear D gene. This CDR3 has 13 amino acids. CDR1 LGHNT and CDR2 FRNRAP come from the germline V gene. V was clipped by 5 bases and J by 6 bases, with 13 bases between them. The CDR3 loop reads CASGTGEGNGYTF. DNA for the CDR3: TGTGCTAGTGGTACCGGGGAGGGTAATGGCTACACCTTC.

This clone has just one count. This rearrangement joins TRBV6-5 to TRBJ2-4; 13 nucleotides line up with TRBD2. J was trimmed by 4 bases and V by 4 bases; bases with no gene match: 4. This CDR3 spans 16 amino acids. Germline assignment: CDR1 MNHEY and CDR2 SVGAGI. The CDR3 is CASSSVTSGGKNIQYF. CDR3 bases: TGTGCCAGCAGTTCCGTGACTAGCGGGGGGAAAAACATTCAGTACTTC.

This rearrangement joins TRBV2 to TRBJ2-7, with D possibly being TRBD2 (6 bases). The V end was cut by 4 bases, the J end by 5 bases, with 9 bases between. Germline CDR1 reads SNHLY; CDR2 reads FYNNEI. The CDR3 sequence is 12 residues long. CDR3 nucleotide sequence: TGTGCCAGCAGTGGTGGAGGGCACGAGCAGTACGTC. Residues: CASSGGGHEQYV.

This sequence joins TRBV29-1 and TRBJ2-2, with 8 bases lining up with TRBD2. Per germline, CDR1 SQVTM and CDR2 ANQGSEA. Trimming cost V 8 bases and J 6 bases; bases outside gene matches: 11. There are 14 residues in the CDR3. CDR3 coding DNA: TGCAGCCTCCCAGCGGGAGCAGTAGCCGGGGAGCTGTTTTTT. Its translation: CSLPAGAVAGELFF.

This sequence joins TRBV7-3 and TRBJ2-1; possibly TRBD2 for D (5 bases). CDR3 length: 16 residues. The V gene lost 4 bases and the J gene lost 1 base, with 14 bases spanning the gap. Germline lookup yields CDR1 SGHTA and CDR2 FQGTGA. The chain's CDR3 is CASSSKGAFSYNEQFF. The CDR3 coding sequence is TGTGCCAGCAGCTCCAAGGGAGCTTTTTCCTACAATGAGCAGTTCTTC.

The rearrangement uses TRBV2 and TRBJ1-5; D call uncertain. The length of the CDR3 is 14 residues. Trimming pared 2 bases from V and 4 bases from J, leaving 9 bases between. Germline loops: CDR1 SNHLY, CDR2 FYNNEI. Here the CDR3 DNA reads TGTGCCAGCAGTGAATCTCTCGCTAATCAGCCCCAGCATTTT. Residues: CASSESLANQPQHF. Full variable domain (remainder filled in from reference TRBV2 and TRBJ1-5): EPEVTQTPSHQVTQMGQEVILRCVPISNHLYFYWYRQILGQKVEFLVSFYNNEISEKSEIFDDQFSVERPDGSNFTLKIRSTKLEDSAMYFCASSESLANQPQHFGDGTRLSIL.

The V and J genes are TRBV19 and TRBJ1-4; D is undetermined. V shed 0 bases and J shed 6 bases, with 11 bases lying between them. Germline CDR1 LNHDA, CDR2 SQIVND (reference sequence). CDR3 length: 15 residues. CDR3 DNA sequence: TGTGCCAGTAGTATAGACGGTCTCTTGGATGAAAAACTGTTTTTT. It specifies CASSIDGLLDEKLFF.

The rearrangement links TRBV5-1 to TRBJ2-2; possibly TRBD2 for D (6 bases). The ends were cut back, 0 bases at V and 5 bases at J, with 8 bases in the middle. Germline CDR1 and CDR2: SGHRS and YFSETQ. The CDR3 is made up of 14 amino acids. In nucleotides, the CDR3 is TGCGCCAGCAGCTTGGATGGGGGGACCGGGGAGCTGTTTTTT. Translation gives CASSLDGGTGELFF.

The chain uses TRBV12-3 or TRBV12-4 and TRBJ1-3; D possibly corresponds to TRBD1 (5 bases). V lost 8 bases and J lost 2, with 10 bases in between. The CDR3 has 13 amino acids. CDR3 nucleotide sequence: TGTGCCAGCGGGACCGCGGCTGGAAACACCATATATTTT. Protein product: CASGTAAGNTIYF.

CDR3 nucleotides: TGCAGCGTTGAAGCCAGGCGAAACTCCTACAATGAGCAGTTCTTC. It specifies CSVEARRNSYNEQFF. The rearrangement links TRBV29-1 to TRBJ2-1; D uncertain. This CDR3 has 15 residues. V gave up 1 base and J gave up 0 bases, with 10 bases separating them. Germline lookup yields CDR1 SQVTM and CDR2 ANQGSEA.

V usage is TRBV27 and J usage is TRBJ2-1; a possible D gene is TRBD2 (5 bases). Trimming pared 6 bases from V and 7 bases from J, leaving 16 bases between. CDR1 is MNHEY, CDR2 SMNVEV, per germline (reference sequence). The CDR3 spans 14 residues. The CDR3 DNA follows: TGTGCCAGCAGCCTTAGCGACCCTCGGAATGAGCAGTTCTTC. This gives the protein CASSLSDPRNEQFF.

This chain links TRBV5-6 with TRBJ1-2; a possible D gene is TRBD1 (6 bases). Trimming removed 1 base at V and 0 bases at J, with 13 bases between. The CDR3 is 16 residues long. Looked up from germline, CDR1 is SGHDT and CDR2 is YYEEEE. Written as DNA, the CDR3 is TGTGCCAGCAGCTTGATAGGCAGGGGAGCTAACTATGGCTACACCTTC. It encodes CASSLIGRGANYGYTF. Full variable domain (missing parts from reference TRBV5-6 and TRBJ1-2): DAGVTQSPTHLIKTRGQQVTLRCSPKSGHDTVSWYQQALGQGPQFIFQYYEEEERQRGNFPDRFSGHQFPNYSSELNVNALLLGDSALYLCASSLIGRGANYGYTFGSGTRLTVV.